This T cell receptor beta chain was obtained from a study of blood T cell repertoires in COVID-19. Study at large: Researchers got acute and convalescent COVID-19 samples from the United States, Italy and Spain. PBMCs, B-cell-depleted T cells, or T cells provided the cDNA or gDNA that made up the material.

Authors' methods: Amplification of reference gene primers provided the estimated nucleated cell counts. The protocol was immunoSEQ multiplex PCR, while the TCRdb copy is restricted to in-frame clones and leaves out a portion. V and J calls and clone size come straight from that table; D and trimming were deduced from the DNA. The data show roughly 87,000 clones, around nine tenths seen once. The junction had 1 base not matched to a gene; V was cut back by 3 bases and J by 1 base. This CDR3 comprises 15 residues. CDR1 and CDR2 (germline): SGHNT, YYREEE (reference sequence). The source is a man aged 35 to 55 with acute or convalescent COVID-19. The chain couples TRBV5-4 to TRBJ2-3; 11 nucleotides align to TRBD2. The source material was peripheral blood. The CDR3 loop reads CASSSTSGGTDTQYF. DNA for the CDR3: TGTGCCAGCAGCTCGACTAGCGGGGGCACAGATACGCAGTATTTT.